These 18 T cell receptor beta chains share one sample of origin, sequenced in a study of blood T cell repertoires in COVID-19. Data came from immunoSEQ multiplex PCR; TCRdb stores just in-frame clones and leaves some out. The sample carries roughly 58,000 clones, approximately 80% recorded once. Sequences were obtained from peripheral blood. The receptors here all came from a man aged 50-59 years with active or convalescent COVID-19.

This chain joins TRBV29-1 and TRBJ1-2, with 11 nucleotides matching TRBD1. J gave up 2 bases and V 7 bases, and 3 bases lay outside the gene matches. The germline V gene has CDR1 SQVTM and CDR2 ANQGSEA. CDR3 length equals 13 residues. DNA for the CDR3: TGCAGCGCCTGGACAGGGGGCAACTATGGCTACACCTTC. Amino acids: CSAWTGGNYGYTF.

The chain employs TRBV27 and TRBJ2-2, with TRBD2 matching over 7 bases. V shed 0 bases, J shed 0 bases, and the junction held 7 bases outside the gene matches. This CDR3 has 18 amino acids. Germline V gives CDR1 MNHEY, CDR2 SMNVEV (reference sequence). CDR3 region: CASSLSSYGGSNTGELFF. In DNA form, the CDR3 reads TGTGCCAGCAGTTTATCGAGTTACGGGGGGTCGAACACCGGGGAGCTGTTTTTT.

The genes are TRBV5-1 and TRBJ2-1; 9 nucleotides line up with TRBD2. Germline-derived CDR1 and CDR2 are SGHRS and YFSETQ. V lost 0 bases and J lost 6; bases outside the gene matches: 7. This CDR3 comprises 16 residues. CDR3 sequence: CASSLVSSGGFNEQFF. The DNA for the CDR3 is TGCGCCAGCAGCTTGGTGAGCAGCGGGGGGTTCAATGAGCAGTTCTTC.

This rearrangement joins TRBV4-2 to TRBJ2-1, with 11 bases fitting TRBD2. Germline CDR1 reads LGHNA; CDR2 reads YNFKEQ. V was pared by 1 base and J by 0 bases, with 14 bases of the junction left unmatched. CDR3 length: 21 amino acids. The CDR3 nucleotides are TGTGCCAGCAGCCAAGGGGGTTCGGGACTAGCGGTTAATAGCTCCTACAATGAGCAGTTCTTC. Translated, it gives CASSQGGSGLAVNSSYNEQFF.

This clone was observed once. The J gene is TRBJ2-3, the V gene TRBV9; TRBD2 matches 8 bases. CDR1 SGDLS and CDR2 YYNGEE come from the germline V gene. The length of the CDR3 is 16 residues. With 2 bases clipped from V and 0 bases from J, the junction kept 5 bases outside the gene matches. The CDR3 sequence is CASSVGSGTSTDTQYF. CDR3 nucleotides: TGTGCCAGCAGCGTGGGTAGCGGGACTAGCACAGATACGCAGTATTTT.

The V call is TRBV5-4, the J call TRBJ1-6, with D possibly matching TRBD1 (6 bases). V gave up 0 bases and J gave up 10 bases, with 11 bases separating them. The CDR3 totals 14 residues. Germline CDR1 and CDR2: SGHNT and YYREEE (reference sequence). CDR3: CASSLEQGRSPLHF. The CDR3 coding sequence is TGTGCCAGCAGCTTGGAACAGGGACGCTCACCCCTCCACTTT.

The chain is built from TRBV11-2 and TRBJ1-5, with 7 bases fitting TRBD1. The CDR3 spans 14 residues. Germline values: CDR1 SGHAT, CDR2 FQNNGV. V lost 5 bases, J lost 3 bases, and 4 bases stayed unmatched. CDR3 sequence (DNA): TGTGCCAGCAGCCAGGGACAGTCCAATCAGCCCCAGCATTTT. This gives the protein CASSQGQSNQPQHF.

CDR3 coding DNA: TGTGCCAGCAGCCTCGGACGGGGCTACGAGCAGTACTTC. It is translated as CASSLGRGYEQYF. The chain recombines TRBV11-2 with TRBJ2-7, with D maybe TRBD2 (5 bases). The V end lost 5 bases, the J end lost 3 bases, and 11 bases lay between the germline ends. The CDR3 loop spans 13 amino acids. Germline CDR1 SGHAT, CDR2 FQNNGV.

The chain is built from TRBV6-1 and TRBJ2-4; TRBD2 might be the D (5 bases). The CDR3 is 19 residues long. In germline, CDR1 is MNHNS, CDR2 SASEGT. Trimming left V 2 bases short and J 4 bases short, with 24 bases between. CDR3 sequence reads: CASSEIFGGSQERKNIQYF. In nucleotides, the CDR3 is TGTGCCAGCAGTGAAATCTTTGGAGGCTCGCAGGAAAGAAAAAACATTCAGTACTTC.

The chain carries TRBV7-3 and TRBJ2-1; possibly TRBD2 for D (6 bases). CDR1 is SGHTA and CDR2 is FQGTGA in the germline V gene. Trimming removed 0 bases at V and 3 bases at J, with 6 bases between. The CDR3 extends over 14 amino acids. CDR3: CASSLTSGYNEQFF. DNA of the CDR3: TGTGCCAGCAGCTTAACTAGCGGCTACAATGAGCAGTTCTTC. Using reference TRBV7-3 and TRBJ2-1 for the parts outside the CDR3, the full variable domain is GAGVSQTPSNKVTEKGKYVELRCDPISGHTALYWYRQSLGQGPEFLIYFQGTGAADDSGLPNDRFFAVRPEGSVSTLKIQRTERGDSAVYLCASSLTSGYNEQFFGPGTRLTVL.

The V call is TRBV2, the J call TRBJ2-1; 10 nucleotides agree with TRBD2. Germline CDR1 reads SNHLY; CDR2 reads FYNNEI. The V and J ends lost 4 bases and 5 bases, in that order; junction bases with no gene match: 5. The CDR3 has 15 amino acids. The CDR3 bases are TGTGCCAGCAGTGCGGAAGCGGGGGGGCACAATGAGCAGTTCTTC. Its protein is CASSAEAGGHNEQFF.

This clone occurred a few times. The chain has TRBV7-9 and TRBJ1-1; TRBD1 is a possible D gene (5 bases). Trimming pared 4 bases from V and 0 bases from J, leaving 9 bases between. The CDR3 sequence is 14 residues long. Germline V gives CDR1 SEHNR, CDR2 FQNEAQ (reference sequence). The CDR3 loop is CASSSQVMNTEAFF. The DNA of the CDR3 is TGTGCCAGCAGCTCACAGGTGATGAACACTGAAGCTTTCTTT.

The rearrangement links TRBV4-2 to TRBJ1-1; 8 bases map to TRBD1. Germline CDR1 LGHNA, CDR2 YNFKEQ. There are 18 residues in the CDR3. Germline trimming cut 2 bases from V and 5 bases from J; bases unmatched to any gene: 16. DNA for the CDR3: TGTGCCAGCAGCCAAAAAATGGGACAGGAGCTTACCGGAACTGAAGCTTTCTTT. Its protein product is CASSQKMGQELTGTEAFF.

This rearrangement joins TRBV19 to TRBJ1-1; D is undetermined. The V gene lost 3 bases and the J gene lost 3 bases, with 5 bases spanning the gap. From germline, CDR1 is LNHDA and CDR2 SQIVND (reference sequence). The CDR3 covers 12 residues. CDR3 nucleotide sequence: TGTGCCAGTAGTATCCGAGACACTGAAGCTTTCTTT. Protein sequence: CASSIRDTEAFF.

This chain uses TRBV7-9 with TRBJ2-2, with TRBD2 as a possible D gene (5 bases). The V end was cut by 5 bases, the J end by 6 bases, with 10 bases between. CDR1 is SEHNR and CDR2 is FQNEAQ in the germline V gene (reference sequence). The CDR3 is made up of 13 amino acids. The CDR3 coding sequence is TGTGCCAGCAGCCGTCCGGAGGCCGGGGAGCTGTTTTTT. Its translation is CASSRPEAGELFF. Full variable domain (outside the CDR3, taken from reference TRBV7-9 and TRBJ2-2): DTGVSQNPRHKITKRGQNVTFRCDPISEHNRLYWYRQTLGQGPEFLTYFQNEAQLEKSRLLSDRFSAERPKGSFSTLEIQRTEQGDSAMYLCASSRPEAGELFFGEGSRLTVL.

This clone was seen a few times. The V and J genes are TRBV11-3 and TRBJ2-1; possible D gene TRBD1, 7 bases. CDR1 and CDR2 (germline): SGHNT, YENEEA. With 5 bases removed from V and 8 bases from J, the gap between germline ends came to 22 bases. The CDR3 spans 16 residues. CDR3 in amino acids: CASSPQGGAGEDEQFF. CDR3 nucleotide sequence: TGTGCCAGCAGCCCCCAGGGGGGCGCCGGTGAGGATGAGCAGTTCTTC.

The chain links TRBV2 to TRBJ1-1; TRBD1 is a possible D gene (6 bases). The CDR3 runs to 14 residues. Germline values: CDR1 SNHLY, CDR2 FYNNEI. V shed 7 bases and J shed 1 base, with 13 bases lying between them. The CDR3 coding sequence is TGTGCCAGCATGCCGGACAGACAGAACACTGAAGCTTTCTTT. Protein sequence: CASMPDRQNTEAFF.

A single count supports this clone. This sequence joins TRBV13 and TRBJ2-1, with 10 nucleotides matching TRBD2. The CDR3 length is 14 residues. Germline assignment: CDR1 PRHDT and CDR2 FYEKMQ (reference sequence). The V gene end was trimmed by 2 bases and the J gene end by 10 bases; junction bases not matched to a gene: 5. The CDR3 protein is CASSLYLAGEEQFF. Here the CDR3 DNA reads TGTGCCAGCAGCTTATATCTAGCGGGAGAGGAGCAGTTCTTC.